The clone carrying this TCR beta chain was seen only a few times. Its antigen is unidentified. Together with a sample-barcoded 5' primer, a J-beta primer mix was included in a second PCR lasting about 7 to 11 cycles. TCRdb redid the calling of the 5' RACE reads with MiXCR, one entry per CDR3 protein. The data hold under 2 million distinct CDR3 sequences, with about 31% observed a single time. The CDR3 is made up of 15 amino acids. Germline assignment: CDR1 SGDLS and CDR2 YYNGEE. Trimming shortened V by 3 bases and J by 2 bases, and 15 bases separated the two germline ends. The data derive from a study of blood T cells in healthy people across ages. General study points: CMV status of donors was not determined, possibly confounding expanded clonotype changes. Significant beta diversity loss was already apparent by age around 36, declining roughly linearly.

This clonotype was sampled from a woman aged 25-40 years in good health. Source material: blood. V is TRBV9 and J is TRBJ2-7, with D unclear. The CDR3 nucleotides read TGTGCCAGCAGCGCAAGCCTGACACCGACCTACGAGCAGTACTTC. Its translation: CASSASLTPTYEQYF.